This T cell receptor (beta chain) is drawn from a study of T cells in Graves' hyperthyroidism and ophthalmopathy. Broader study findings: From stable hyperthyroidism, ophthalmopathy was set apart by a 13 V-J model.

Regions amplified from RNA transcripts were the TCR beta CDR3 regions. A first-round RT-PCR of the TCR CDR3 used the HTBI primer set. From the multiplex PCR reads, TCRdb called clonotypes with MiXCR, one entry per CDR3 protein. The data show hundreds of thousands of distinct CDR3 sequences, under 15% seen once. The sample holds many counts of this clonotype. The target antigen is unknown. This CDR3 has 19 residues. CDR1 SGHKS and CDR2 YYEKEE come from the germline V gene (reference sequence). V shed 4 bases and J shed 8 bases, with 31 bases lying between them. V usage is TRBV5-5 and J usage is TRBJ2-1; D might be TRBD1 (6 bases). This receptor was identified in a woman under 40 with Graves' hyperthyroidism. The sequenced sample was blood. CDR3 in amino acids: CASSQGPGATARGGYEQFF. CDR3 bases: TGTGCCAGCAGCCAGGGGCCAGGGGCTACGGCTAGAGGCGGGTATGAGCAGTTCTTC.